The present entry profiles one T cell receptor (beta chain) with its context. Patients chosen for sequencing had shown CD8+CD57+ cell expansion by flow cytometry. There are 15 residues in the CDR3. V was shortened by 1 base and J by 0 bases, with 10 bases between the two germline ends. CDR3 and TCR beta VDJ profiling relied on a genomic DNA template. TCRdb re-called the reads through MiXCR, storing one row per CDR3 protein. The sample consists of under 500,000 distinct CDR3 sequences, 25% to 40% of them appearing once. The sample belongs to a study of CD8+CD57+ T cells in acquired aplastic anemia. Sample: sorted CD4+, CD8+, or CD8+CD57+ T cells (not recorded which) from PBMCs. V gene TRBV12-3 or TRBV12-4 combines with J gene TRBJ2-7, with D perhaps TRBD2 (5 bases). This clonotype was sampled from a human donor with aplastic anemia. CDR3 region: CASSLGRRSSYEQYF. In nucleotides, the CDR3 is TGTGCCAGCAGTTTAGGCCGGAGGAGCTCCTACGAGCAGTACTTC.